Shown below are 5 T cell receptor beta chains from a single sample sequenced in a study of shared clonotypes between healthy human individuals. The protocol was immunoSEQ multiplex PCR, while the TCRdb copy is restricted to in-frame clones and leaves out a portion. Here the sample spans about 1.5 million clones, approximately 96% being singletons. The sample taken for sequencing was naive CD4+ T cells sorted from blood. Subset reported: CD45RA+ positively selected. These receptors were obtained from a man under 40 in good health.

J is TRBJ1-1 and V is TRBV19; D is possibly TRBD1 (5 bases). Trimming pared 3 bases from V and 6 bases from J, leaving 14 bases between. This CDR3 contains 14 residues. Germline-derived CDR1 and CDR2 are LNHDA and SQIVND (reference sequence). The CDR3 DNA is TGTGCCAGTAGTATTGGACACCGAAACGCTGAAGCTTTCTTT. This translates into CASSIGHRNAEAFF.

Regarding this clone: The identical CDR3 is also encoded by other nucleotide sequences in the sample. The V and J genes are TRBV29-1 and TRBJ2-1; 13 bases align to TRBD2. Trimming removed 4 bases from V and 1 base from J; junction bases left unmatched: 1. The CDR3 covers 15 residues. Germline values: CDR1 SQVTM, CDR2 ANQGSEA. CDR3 protein: CSVGLAGGSYNEQFF. The CDR3, as DNA: TGCAGCGTTGGACTAGCGGGAGGTTCCTACAATGAGCAGTTCTTC.

This chain joins TRBV27 and TRBJ2-6; TRBD1 agrees at 9 bases. J gave up 0 bases and V 6 bases, and 9 bases lay outside the gene matches. This CDR3 spans 18 amino acids. CDR1 is MNHEY and CDR2 is SMNVEV in the germline V gene (reference sequence). The CDR3 region is CASRRPGTGSSGANVLTF. The DNA for the CDR3 is TGTGCCAGCAGACGTCCCGGGACAGGGTCCTCTGGGGCCAACGTCCTGACTTTC.

The chain has TRBV2 and TRBJ2-7, with D unclear. From germline, CDR1 is SNHLY and CDR2 FYNNEI. The CDR3 has 14 residues. Between the trimmed V and J ends, which lost 4 bases and 3 bases, there was a span of 13 bases. The CDR3 here is CASSGEVRSYEQYF. The CDR3 region has the DNA TGTGCCAGCAGTGGAGAGGTCAGGAGCTACGAGCAGTACTTC.

This clone is a singleton in its sample. The genes are TRBV19 and TRBJ1-5; TRBD1 aligns across 7 bases. Per the germline V gene, CDR1 is LNHDA and CDR2 is SQIVND (reference sequence). The V segment lost 6 bases and the J segment 3 bases; nucleotides outside the gene matches: 5. The CDR3 extends over 14 amino acids. Here the CDR3 DNA reads TGTGCCAGTAGACAGGGGACGTACAATCAGCCCCAGCATTTT. This encodes CASRQGTYNQPQHF. Filled out from reference TRBV19 and TRBJ1-5, the complete variable domain reads DGGITQSPKYLFRKEGQNVTLSCEQNLNHDAMYWYRQDPGQGLRLIYYSQIVNDFQKGDIAEGYSVSREKKESFPLTVTSAQKNPTAFYLCASRQGTYNQPQHFGDGTRLSIL.